The entry below gives a single TCR beta chain sequence along with its context. The germline V and J ends were trimmed by 3 bases and 5 bases, with 12 bases remaining between them. This CDR3 contains 14 residues. The V gene's germline CDR1 is SGHKS and CDR2 YYEKEE (reference sequence). The sample originates from a study of T cell responses to AZD1222 COVID-19 vaccine. Here immunoSEQ multiplex PCR was the method, and the copy in TCRdb shows in-frame clones only, minus some. The sample holds fewer than 90,000 clones, 85% to 95% seen once. This sequence originates from an adult who received the AZD1222 COVID-19 vaccine. The source material was peripheral blood, sampled 28 days after the second AZD1222 dose. This chain links TRBV5-5 with TRBJ1-5, with TRBD1 as a possible D gene (5 bases). The chain's CDR3 is CASSSSGGDQPQHF. CDR3 DNA: TGTGCCAGCAGCTCCAGCGGGGGGGATCAGCCCCAGCATTTT.